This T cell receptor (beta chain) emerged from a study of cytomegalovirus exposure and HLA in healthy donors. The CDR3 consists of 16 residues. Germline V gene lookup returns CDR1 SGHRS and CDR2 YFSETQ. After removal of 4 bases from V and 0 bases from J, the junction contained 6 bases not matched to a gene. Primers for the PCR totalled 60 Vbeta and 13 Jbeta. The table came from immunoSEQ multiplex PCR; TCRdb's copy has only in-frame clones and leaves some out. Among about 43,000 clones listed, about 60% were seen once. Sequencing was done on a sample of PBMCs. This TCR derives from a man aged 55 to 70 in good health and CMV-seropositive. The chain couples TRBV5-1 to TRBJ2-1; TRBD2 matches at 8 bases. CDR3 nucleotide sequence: TGCGCCAGCAGCGTACTAGCGGCCAGCTCCTACAATGAGCAGTTCTTC. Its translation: CASSVLAASSYNEQFF.